Included here is one TCR beta chain sequence, with context. The entry originates in a study of cytomegalovirus exposure and HLA in healthy donors. Study overall: Counted in an early data release were some 81 million unique TCRs from HLA-typed donors.

The CDR3 runs to 13 residues. Trimming pared 0 bases from V and 6 bases from J, leaving 8 bases between. Germline lookup yields CDR1 SGHRS and CDR2 YFSETQ. The study ran its PCR with 60 Vbeta and 13 Jbeta primers. Original processing notes: A follow-up analysis tallied 65 million to 80 million unique TCR beta chains, about 10 million shared. Some clones are missing from TCRdb's copy, which holds only in-frame ones; the method was immunoSEQ multiplex PCR. The DNA gave D and trimming, while V, J and clone size come from that table. The table includes 85,000 to 100,000 clones, roughly 82% detected once. This sequence originates from a human donor in good health. The gene calls are TRBV5-1 and TRBJ2-3; D is unclear. What was sequenced was PBMCs. CDR3 sequence (DNA): TGCGCCAGCAGCTTGGACATATTCGATACGCAGTATTTT. The encoded protein is CASSLDIFDTQYF.